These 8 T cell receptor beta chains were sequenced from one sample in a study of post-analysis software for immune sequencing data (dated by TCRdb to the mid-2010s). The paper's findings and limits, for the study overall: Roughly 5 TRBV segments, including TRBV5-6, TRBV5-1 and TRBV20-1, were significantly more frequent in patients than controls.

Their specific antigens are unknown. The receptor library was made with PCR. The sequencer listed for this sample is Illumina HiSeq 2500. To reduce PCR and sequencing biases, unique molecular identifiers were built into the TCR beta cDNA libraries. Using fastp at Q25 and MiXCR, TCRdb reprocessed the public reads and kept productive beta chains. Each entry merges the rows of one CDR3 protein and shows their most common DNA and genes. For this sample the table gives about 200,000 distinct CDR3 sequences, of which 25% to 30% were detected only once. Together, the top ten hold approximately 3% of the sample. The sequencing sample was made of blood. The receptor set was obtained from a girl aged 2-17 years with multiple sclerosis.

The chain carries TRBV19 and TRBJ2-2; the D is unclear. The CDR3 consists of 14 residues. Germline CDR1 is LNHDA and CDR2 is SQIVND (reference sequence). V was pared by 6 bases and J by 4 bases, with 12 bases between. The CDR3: CASSPSWVTGELFF. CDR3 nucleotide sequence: TGTGCCAGTAGCCCCTCATGGGTCACCGGGGAGCTGTTTTTT. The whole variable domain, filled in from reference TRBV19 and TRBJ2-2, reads DGGITQSPKYLFRKEGQNVTLSCEQNLNHDAMYWYRQDPGQGLRLIYYSQIVNDFQKGDIAEGYSVSREKKESFPLTVTSAQKNPTAFYLCASSPSWVTGELFFGEGSRLTVL.

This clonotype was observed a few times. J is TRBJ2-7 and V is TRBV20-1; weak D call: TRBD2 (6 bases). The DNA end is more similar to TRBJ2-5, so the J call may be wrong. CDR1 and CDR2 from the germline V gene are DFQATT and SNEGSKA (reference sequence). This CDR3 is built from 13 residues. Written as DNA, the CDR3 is TGCAGTGCTAGCCAAGGGGACTCGGAGACCCAGTACTTC. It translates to CSASQGDSETQYF.

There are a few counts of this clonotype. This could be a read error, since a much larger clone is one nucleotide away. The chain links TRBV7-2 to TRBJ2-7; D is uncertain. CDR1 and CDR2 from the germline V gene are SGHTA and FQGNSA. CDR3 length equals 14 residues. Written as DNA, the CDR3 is TGTGCCGGCAGTCGAGACATCGGCGACTACGAGCAGTACTTC. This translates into CAGSRDIGDYEQYF.

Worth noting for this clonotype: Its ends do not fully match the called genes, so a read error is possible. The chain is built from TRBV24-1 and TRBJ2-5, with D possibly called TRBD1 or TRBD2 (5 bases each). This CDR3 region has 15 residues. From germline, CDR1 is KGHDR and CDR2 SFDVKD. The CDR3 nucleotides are TGTGCCACCAGTGGTTTGAGGGGCAGCCAAGAGACCCAGTACTTC. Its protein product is CATSGLRGSQETQYF.

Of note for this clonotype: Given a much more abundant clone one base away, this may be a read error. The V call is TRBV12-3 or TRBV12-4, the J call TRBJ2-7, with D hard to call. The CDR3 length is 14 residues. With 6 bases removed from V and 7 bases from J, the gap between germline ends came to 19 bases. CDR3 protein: CASSVFIGDNEQYF. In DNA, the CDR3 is TGTGCCAGCAGCGTGTTCATTGGAGACAATGAGCAGTACTTC.

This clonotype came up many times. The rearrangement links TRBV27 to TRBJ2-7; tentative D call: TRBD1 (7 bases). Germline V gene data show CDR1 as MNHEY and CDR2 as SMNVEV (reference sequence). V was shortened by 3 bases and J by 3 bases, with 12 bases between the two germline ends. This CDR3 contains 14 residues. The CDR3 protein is CASSFQGGDYEQYF. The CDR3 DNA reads TGTGCCAGCAGTTTTCAGGGGGGAGACTACGAGCAGTACTTC.

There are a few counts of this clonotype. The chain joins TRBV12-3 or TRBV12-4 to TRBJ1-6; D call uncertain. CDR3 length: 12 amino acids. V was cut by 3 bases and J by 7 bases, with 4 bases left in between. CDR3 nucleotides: TGTGCCAGCAGTTTTGGGAATTCACCCCTCCACTTT. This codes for CASSFGNSPLHF.

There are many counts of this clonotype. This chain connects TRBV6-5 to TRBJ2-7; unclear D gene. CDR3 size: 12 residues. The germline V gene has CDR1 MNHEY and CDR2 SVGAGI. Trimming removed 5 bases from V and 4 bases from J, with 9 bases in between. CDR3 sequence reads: CASSHLGYEQYF. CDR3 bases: TGTGCCAGCAGTCACCTCGGGTACGAGCAGTACTTC.